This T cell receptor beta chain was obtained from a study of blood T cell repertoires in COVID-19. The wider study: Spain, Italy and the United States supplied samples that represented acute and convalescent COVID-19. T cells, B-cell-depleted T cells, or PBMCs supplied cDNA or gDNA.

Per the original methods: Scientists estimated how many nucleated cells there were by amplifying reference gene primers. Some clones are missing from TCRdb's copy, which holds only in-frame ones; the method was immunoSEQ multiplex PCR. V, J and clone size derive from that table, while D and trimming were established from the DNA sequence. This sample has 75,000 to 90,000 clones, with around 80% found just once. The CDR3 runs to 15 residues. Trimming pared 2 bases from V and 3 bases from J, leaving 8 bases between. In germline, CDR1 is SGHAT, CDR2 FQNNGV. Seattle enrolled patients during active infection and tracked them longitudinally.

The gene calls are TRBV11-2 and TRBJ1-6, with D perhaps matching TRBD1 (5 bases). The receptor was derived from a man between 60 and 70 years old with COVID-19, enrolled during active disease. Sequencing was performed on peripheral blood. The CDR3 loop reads CASSLTGNYNSPLHF. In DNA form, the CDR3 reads TGTGCCAGCAGCTTAACAGGCAACTATAATTCACCCCTCCACTTT.